The clone carrying this T cell receptor beta chain was seen once. This sample is part of a study of blood T cell repertoires in COVID-19. Overall study: Researchers got acute and convalescent COVID-19 samples from the United States, Italy and Spain. T cells, B-cell-depleted T cells, or PBMCs supplied cDNA or gDNA.

Original analysis: Reference gene primers were amplified, and this amplification served to estimate nucleated cell counts. TCRdb's copy holds only in-frame clones and misses some; the assay was immunoSEQ multiplex PCR. That table gives V, J and clone size, and the DNA gave D and trimming. The table shows approximately 150,000 clones, with around 88% occurring only once. Between the trimmed V and J ends, which lost 3 bases and 7 bases, there was a span of 10 bases. Germline CDR1 and CDR2: SGHVS and FQNEAQ. The length of the CDR3 is 12 residues. The sequence was obtained from a human donor in a cohort sampled during active COVID-19. The chain employs TRBV7-8 and TRBJ2-7, with a tentative D call TRBD2 (5 bases). The source material was peripheral blood. CDR3 nucleotides: TGTGCCAGCAGCTTTGGTACGGGGGAGCAGTACTTC. It is translated as CASSFGTGEQYF.